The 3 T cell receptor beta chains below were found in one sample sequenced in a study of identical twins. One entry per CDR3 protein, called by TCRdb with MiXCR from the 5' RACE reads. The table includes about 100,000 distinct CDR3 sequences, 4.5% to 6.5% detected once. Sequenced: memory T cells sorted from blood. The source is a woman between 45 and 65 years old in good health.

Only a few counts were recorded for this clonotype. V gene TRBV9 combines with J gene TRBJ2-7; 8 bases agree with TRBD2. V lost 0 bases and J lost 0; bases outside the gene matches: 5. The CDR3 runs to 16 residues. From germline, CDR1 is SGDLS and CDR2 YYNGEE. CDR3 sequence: CASSVGGGRYSYEQYF. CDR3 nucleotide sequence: TGTGCCAGCAGCGTAGGAGGCGGGAGGTACTCCTACGAGCAGTACTTC.

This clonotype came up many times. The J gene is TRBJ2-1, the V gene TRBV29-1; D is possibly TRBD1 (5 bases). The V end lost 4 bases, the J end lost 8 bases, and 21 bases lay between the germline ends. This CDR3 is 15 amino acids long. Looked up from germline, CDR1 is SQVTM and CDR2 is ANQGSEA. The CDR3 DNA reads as TGCAGCGTTGGGGTTAGCCGGATAGGGGCGGATGAGCAGTTCTTC. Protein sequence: CSVGVSRIGADEQFF.

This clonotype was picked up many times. CDR3 in amino acids: CASSVAHGFSSYNSPLHF. The CDR3 bases are TGTGCCAGCAGTGTCGCCCACGGTTTCAGCTCCTATAATTCACCCCTCCACTTT. V usage is TRBV12-3 or TRBV12-4 and J usage is TRBJ1-6, with no clear D. Trimming took 5 bases from V and 0 from J, leaving 17 bases between them. The CDR3 sequence is 18 residues long.